This paragraph covers one TCR beta chain sequence. Original methodology: Estimated nucleated cell counts came from reference gene primer amplification. Generated by immunoSEQ multiplex PCR, the TCRdb table keeps only in-frame clones and is missing some. V, J and clone size derive from that table, while D and trimming were established from the DNA sequence. The sample holds roughly 250,000 clones, roughly 86% seen once. Germline CDR1 and CDR2: SGDLS and YYNGEE. Trimming stripped 4 bases from V and 8 bases from J, with 19 bases between. This CDR3 has 14 residues. These data originate in a study of blood T cell repertoires in COVID-19. The wider study: The samples span acute and convalescent COVID-19 from the United States, Italy and Spain. From T cells, B-cell-depleted T cells, or PBMCs came the material, which was cDNA or gDNA.

This TCR came from a woman in her 50s who had recovered from COVID-19. Sequencing used PBMCs or T cells enriched from blood (not recorded which). The V call is TRBV9, the J call TRBJ2-7, with D possibly TRBD2 on 5 matching bases. CDR3 residues: CASSSPGSLTKQYF. CDR3 coding DNA: TGTGCCAGCAGCTCCCCGGGGAGTCTAACCAAGCAGTACTTC.